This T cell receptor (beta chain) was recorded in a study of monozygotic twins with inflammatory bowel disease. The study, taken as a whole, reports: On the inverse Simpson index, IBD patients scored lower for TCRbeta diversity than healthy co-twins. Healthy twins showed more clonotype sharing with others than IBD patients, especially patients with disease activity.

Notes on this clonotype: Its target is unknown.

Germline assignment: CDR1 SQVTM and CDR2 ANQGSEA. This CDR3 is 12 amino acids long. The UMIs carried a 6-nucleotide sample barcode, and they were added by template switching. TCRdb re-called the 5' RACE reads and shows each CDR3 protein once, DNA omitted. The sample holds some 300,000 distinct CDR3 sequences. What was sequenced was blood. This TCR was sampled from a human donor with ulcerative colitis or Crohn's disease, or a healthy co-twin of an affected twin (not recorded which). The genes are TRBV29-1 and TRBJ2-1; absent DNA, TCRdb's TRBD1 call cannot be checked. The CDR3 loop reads CSYGQGSDEQFF.